The 20 T cell receptor beta chains in this list originate from one sample, sequenced in a study of T cell responses to AZD1222 COVID-19 vaccine. The assay was immunoSEQ multiplex PCR, and TCRdb's table has in-frame clones only and misses some. This sample has 120,000 or so clones, with 80% to 90% found just once. The sequences come from peripheral blood, collected on day 0 of AZD1222 vaccination. These receptors were collected from an adult in good health.

The V and J genes are TRBV24-1 and TRBJ2-1; 10 bases match TRBD2. The germline gives CDR1 KGHDR, CDR2 SFDVKD. The J segment lost 4 bases and the V segment lost 2 bases, leaving 10 bases of the junction unmatched. The CDR3 totals 18 residues. The CDR3 bases are TGTGCCACCAGTGATTCATGGGGAGCGGGGGGGAGTTACAATGAGCAGTTCTTC. Translating gives CATSDSWGAGGSYNEQFF.

The V call is TRBV6-5, the J call TRBJ2-2; TRBD1 agrees at 7 bases. CDR1 and CDR2 from the germline V gene are MNHEY and SVGAGI. CDR3 length equals 13 residues. V was pared by 6 bases and J by 6 bases, with 4 bases of the junction left unmatched. CDR3 sequence reads: CASRGGEAGELFF. The CDR3 DNA reads TGTGCCAGCAGAGGGGGCGAAGCCGGGGAGCTGTTTTTT.

V and J are TRBV23-1 and TRBJ2-1; D tentatively fits TRBD1 or TRBD2 (5 bases each). TRBV23-1 is treated as an ORF (open reading frame) with a function not yet certain. V was shortened by 7 bases and J by 0 bases, with 22 bases between the two germline ends. The CDR3 is made up of 18 amino acids. Written as DNA, the CDR3 is TGCGCCAGCAACCGGGACCGTTACATATTGAGCTCCTACAATGAGCAGTTCTTC. It specifies CASNRDRYILSSYNEQFF.

J is TRBJ1-5 and V is TRBV6-2 or TRBV6-3; TRBD1 aligns across 7 bases. Germline values: CDR1 MNHEY, CDR2 SVGEGT. V lost 0 bases and J lost 0; bases outside the gene matches: 2. This CDR3 is 16 amino acids long. The CDR3 bases are TGTGCCAGCAGTTACTCGGACAGGATTAGCAATCAGCCCCAGCATTTT. Its translation: CASSYSDRISNQPQHF.

This clone has a single count. The V and J genes are TRBV28 and TRBJ2-1; D remains ambiguous. CDR3 length equals 15 residues. Trimming cost V 7 bases and J 2 bases, with 15 bases left between them. Germline V lookup: CDR1 MDHEN, CDR2 SYDVKM. CDR3 nucleotides: TGTGCCAGCACCTTAAGTGGGTTTGCCTACAATGAGCAGTTCTTC. The encoded protein is CASTLSGFAYNEQFF.

This clone was counted between two and nine times. This chain joins TRBV3-1 (or the pseudogene TRBV3-2) and TRBJ2-7; D may match TRBD1 or TRBD2 (6 bases each). The CDR3 length is 13 residues. V lost 0 bases and J lost 6, with 9 bases in between. Germline V gene sequence: CDR1 LGHDT, CDR2 YNNKEL (reference sequence). The CDR3 DNA sequence: TGTGCCAGCAGCCAAGAAGGGGGGAGCGAGCAGTACTTC. It specifies CASSQEGGSEQYF.

This chain uses TRBV5-1 with TRBJ2-3; D perhaps matches TRBD2 (5 bases). The CDR3 consists of 13 residues. Trimming stripped 5 bases from V and 4 bases from J, with 11 bases between. Looked up from germline, CDR1 is SGHRS and CDR2 is YFSETQ. CDR3 region: CASRTTDADTQYF. The CDR3 DNA is TGCGCCAGCAGGACTACCGACGCAGATACGCAGTATTTT.

As concerns this clone: Its ends do not fully match the called genes, so a read error is possible. The V call is TRBV7-7, the J call TRBJ2-3; D is uncertain. The CDR3 length is 14 residues. Germline lookup yields CDR1 SSHAT and CDR2 FNYEAQ (reference sequence). CDR3 amino acids: CASSPRLLSDTQYF. The DNA of the CDR3 is TGTGCTAGCAGTCCGAGACTTCTCTCAGATACGCAGTATTTT.

V and J are TRBV2 and TRBJ1-1, with D possibly matching TRBD1 (6 bases). Germline CDR1 is SNHLY and CDR2 is FYNNEI. The CDR3 sequence is 15 residues long. V gave up 7 bases and J gave up 4 bases, with 19 bases separating them. The CDR3 DNA sequence: TGTGCCAGCAACCCCGCCCCCCCGGACAGCACTGAAGCTTTCTTT. Protein: CASNPAPPDSTEAFF.

This clone was counted only a few times. The chain uses TRBV4-1 and TRBJ2-5; D unclear. There are 15 residues in the CDR3. Germline CDR1 and CDR2: MGHRA and YSYEKL. Trimming removed 1 base at V and 2 bases at J, with 11 bases between. CDR3 amino acids: CASSQGTVPQETQYF. CDR3 nucleotides: TGCGCCAGCAGCCAAGGGACGGTTCCACAAGAGACCCAGTACTTC.

DNA for the CDR3: TGTGCCTGGAGCCGGGTCCTATATGGCTACACCTTC. This gives the protein CAWSRVLYGYTF. The rearrangement links TRBV30 to TRBJ1-2; D gene uncertain. Germline-derived CDR1 and CDR2 are GTSNPN and SVGIG (reference sequence). Trimming left V 3 bases short and J 5 bases short, with 10 bases between. The CDR3 totals 12 residues.

The rearrangement links TRBV2 to TRBJ2-1; 11 nucleotides agree with TRBD2. V lost 6 bases to trimming and J lost 8 bases; unmatched junction nucleotides: 9. Per germline, CDR1 SNHLY and CDR2 FYNNEI. This CDR3 has 15 amino acids. The DNA of the CDR3 is TGTGCCAGCAGCCAACGACTAGCGGGACAGGATGAGCAGTTCTTC. Translating it yields CASSQRLAGQDEQFF. Supplemented by reference TRBV2 and TRBJ2-1, the full variable domain reads EPEVTQTPSHQVTQMGQEVILRCVPISNHLYFYWYRQILGQKVEFLVSFYNNEISEKSEIFDDQFSVERPDGSNFTLKIRSTKLEDSAMYFCASSQRLAGQDEQFFGPGTRLTVL.

The rearrangement links TRBV4-1 to TRBJ1-3, with 7 bases lining up with TRBD1. Trimming took 1 base from V and 4 from J; bases not matched to a gene: 7. Germline V gene lookup returns CDR1 MGHRA and CDR2 YSYEKL. The CDR3 length is 16 residues. The CDR3 reads CASSQVGTGDGNTIYF. CDR3 coding DNA: TGCGCCAGCAGCCAAGTCGGAACAGGGGACGGAAACACCATATATTTT.

As DNA, the CDR3 is TGTGCCAGCTCACCACCCGGACTGTACCAAGAGACCCAGTACTTC. It encodes CASSPPGLYQETQYF. The chain uses TRBV18 and TRBJ2-5; D is possibly TRBD2 (5 bases). This CDR3 spans 15 amino acids. Trimming removed 0 bases at V and 0 bases at J, with 8 bases between. Per germline, CDR1 KGHSH and CDR2 LQKENI.

The rearrangement joins TRBV28 to TRBJ1-1; TRBD1 agrees at 11 bases. The CDR3 is 16 amino acids. Germline V gene lookup returns CDR1 MDHEN and CDR2 SYDVKM. Unmatched junction bases numbered 6, after V lost 5 bases and J lost 1 base. This CDR3 is CASSHAGTGGNTEAFF. The CDR3 DNA reads as TGTGCCAGCAGTCACGCCGGGACAGGGGGGAACACTGAAGCTTTCTTT.

V usage is TRBV7-2 and J usage is TRBJ1-6; D not resolved. V gave up 4 bases and J gave up 6 bases, with 13 bases separating them. Germline CDR1 reads SGHTA; CDR2 reads FQGNSA. The CDR3 consists of 15 residues. CDR3 bases: TGTGCCAGCAGCTCCCCCCCTTCCACTAATTCACCCCTCCACTTT. Amino acids: CASSSPPSTNSPLHF.

This clone has only a few counts. V usage is TRBV7-8 and J usage is TRBJ1-5, with D unclear. CDR1 SGHVS and CDR2 FQNEAQ come from the germline V gene. V lost 5 bases and J lost 0, with 14 bases in between. This CDR3 has 16 residues. The CDR3 DNA reads TGTGCCAGCAGCGTCAACCGGGGATATAGCAATCAGCCCCAGCATTTT. It encodes CASSVNRGYSNQPQHF. Filled out from reference TRBV7-8 and TRBJ1-5, the complete variable domain reads GAGVSQSPRYKVAKRGQDVALRCDPISGHVSLFWYQQALGQGPEFLTYFQNEAQLDKSGLPSDRFFAERPEGSVSTLKIQRTQQEDSAVYLCASSVNRGYSNQPQHFGDGTRLSIL.

The chain uses TRBV7-2 and TRBJ2-7, with TRBD2 identical over 10 bases. With V trimmed by 6 bases and J by 4 bases, 9 bases remained unmatched. This CDR3 has 15 residues. CDR1 SGHTA and CDR2 FQGNSA come from the germline V gene. The DNA for the CDR3 is TGTGCCAGCAGACTCAAAGCGGGAGGGCGTTACGAGCAGTACTTC. Amino acids: CASRLKAGGRYEQYF.

The V call is TRBV9, the J call TRBJ1-1, with D maybe TRBD1 (5 bases). Trimming removed 0 bases at V and 3 bases at J, with 15 bases between. CDR3 length: 16 amino acids. Germline CDR1 SGDLS, CDR2 YYNGEE. The DNA for the CDR3 is TGTGCCAGCAGCGTAGCTTTAGGGGAACCGGACACTGAAGCTTTCTTT. Translating gives CASSVALGEPDTEAFF.

This clone was counted only a few times. The rearrangement links TRBV7-3 to TRBJ2-7; 9 bases map to TRBD1. The CDR3 loop spans 16 amino acids. CDR1 and CDR2 (germline): SGHTA, FQGTGA. V shed 4 bases, J shed 3 bases, and the junction held 10 bases outside the gene matches. This CDR3 is CASSYQVGTGNYEQYF. The DNA of the CDR3 is TGTGCCAGCAGCTACCAGGTCGGGACAGGGAACTACGAGCAGTACTTC.